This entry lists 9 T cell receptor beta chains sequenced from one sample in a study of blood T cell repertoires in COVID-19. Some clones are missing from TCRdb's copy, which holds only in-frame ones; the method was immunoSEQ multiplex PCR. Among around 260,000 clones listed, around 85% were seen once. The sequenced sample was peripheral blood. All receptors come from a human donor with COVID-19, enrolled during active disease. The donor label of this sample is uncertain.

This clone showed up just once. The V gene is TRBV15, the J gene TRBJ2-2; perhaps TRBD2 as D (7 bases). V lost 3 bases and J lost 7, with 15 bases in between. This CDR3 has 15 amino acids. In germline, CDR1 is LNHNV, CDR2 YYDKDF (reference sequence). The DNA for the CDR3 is TGTGCCACCAGCAGTGACCCGGGGGGCTTCGGGGAGCTGTTTTTT. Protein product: CATSSDPGGFGELFF.

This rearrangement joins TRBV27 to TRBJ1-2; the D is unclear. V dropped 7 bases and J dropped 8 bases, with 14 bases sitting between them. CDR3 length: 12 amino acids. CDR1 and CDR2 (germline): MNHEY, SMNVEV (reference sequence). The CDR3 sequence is CASTDPGGGYTF. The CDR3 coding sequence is TGTGCCAGCACAGACCCAGGTGGCGGCTACACCTTC.

CDR3 DNA: TGCGCCAGCAATACCGGGACTAGCGGGAGCTCCTACAATGAGCAGTTCTTC. The encoded protein is CASNTGTSGSSYNEQFF. The V gene is TRBV5-1, the J gene TRBJ2-1, with 14 bases that match TRBD2. Germline CDR1 SGHRS, CDR2 YFSETQ. Trimming cost V 6 bases and J 0 bases; bases outside gene matches: 5. The CDR3 runs to 17 residues.

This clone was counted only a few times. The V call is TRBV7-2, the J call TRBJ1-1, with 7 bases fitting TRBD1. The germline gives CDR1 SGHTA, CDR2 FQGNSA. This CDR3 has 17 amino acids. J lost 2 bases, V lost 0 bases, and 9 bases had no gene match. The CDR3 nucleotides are TGTGCCAGCAGCTTAGCTCCCCTCGACAGGGAAAACACTGAAGCTTTCTTT. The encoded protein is CASSLAPLDRENTEAFF.

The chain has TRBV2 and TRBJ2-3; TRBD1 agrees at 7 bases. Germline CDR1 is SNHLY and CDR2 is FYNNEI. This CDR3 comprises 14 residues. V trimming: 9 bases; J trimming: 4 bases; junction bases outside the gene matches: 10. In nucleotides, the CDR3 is TGTGCCAGTCGGACAGGCCTAAGTCCAGATACGCAGTATTTT. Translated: CASRTGLSPDTQYF.

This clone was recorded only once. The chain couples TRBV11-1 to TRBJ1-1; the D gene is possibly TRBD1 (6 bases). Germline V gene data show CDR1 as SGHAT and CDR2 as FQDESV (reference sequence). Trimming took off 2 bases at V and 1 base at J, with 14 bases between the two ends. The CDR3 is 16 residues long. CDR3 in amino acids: CASSLPDLTGNTEAFF. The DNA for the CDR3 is TGTGCCAGCAGCTTACCAGACTTGACAGGGAACACTGAAGCTTTCTTT.

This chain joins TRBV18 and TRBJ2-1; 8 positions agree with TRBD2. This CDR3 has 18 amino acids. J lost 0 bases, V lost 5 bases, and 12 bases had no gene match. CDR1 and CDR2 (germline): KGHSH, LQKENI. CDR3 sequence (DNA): TGTGCCAGCTCAGTCCAGCCCGGCGGGAGGACCTCCTACAATGAGCAGTTCTTC. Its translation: CASSVQPGGRTSYNEQFF.

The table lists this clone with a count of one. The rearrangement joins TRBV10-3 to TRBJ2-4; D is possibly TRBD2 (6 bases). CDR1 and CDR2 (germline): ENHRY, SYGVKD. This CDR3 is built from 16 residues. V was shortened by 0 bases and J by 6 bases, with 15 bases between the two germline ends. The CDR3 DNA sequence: TGTGCCATCAGTGAGTCGGGAGGAATCCCGACAAACATTCAGTACTTC. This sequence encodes CAISESGGIPTNIQYF.

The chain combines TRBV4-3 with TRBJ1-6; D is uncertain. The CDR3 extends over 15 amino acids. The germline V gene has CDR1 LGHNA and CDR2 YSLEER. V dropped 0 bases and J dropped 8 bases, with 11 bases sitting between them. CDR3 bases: TGCGCCAGCAGCCAAGATCGGCCAGGATATTCACCCCTCCACTTT. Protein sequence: CASSQDRPGYSPLHF.